The 26 T cell receptor beta chains below all came from one sample that was sequenced in a study of graft-versus-host responses after intestinal transplantation. Assay: immunoSEQ multiplex PCR; the TCRdb copy retains only in-frame clones and omits some. The sample contains tens of thousands of clones, around nine tenths of which appear only once. These TCRs' antigens remain unknown. Sequenced here: unstimulated CD8+ T cells sorted from spleen or lymph node cells, sampled before intestinal transplant. The receptors originated from a human donor who received an intestinal transplant.

This sequence joins TRBV21-1 and TRBJ2-7; the D segment call TRBD1 is taken from the table without a DNA check. TRBV21-1 is given as a pseudogene. This CDR3 comprises 13 residues. The CDR3 region has the DNA TGTGCCAGCAGCAAAGGACACTCCTACGAGCAGTACTTC. It codes for CASSKGHSYEQYF.

The V gene is TRBV9, the J gene TRBJ1-3, with no clear D. V was pared by 3 bases and J by 2 bases, with 18 bases between. The CDR3 extends over 17 amino acids. CDR1 is SGDLS, CDR2 YYNGEE, per germline. CDR3 DNA sequence: TGTGCCAGCAGCGCCCTAGTCTTTAGCGGGCCTGGAAACACCATATATTTT. It codes for CASSALVFSGPGNTIYF.

The J gene is TRBJ1-1, the V gene TRBV6-1; D is perhaps TRBD1 (5 bases). This CDR3 has 13 residues. Trimming shortened V by 7 bases and J by 4 bases, and 13 bases separated the two germline ends. CDR1 is MNHNS, CDR2 SASEGT, per germline. The CDR3 DNA sequence: TGTGCCAGCACCGGCGTCCAGGGCACTGAAGCTTTCTTT. Protein product: CASTGVQGTEAFF.

The chain couples TRBV4-1 to TRBJ1-6, with D uncertain. In germline, CDR1 is MGHRA, CDR2 YSYEKL. Trimming took off 1 base at V and 8 bases at J, with 6 bases between the two ends. CDR3 length: 13 amino acids. This CDR3 reads CASSQVRHSPLHF. For the CDR3, the DNA is TGCGCCAGCAGCCAAGTTCGCCATTCACCCCTCCACTTT.

The gene calls are TRBV10-2 and TRBJ2-7; no definite D call. The germline V and J ends were trimmed by 2 bases and 4 bases, with 15 bases remaining between them. Germline-derived CDR1 and CDR2 are WSHSY and SAAADI. This CDR3 comprises 15 residues. As DNA, the CDR3 is TGCGCCAGCAGTGAGGTGGTCGGACGATTATACGAGCAGTACTTC. This translates into CASSEVVGRLYEQYF.

The gene calls are TRBV5-6 and TRBJ2-7; the D gene is possibly TRBD2 (5 bases). The ends were cut back, 1 base at V and 4 bases at J, with 9 bases in the middle. Per germline, CDR1 SGHDT and CDR2 YYEEEE. The CDR3 is 13 amino acids. The CDR3 DNA reads as TGTGCCAGCAGCTTGTGGACTGCTTACGAGCAGTACTTC. This codes for CASSLWTAYEQYF.

The chain is built from TRBV4-2 and TRBJ2-1; D unresolved. CDR3 length: 16 amino acids. Germline-derived CDR1 and CDR2 are LGHNA and YNFKEQ. V lost 0 bases, J lost 0 bases, and 9 bases lay in between. This CDR3 is CASSQEGTSSYNEQFF. In DNA form, the CDR3 reads TGTGCCAGCAGCCAAGAGGGAACGAGCTCCTACAATGAGCAGTTCTTC.

V usage is TRBV6-6 and J usage is TRBJ1-6; 7 nucleotides line up with TRBD1. Germline assignment: CDR1 MNHNY and CDR2 SVGAGI (reference sequence). This CDR3 spans 16 amino acids. V lost 2 bases, J lost 7 bases, and 8 bases stayed unmatched. The CDR3 bases are TGTGCCAGCAGTTACACAGCTCCGGGACAGAATTCACCCCTCCACTTT. As protein: CASSYTAPGQNSPLHF.

The V call is TRBV6-5, the J call TRBJ2-1, with 7 bases fitting TRBD1. The CDR3 is made up of 13 amino acids. CDR1 MNHEY and CDR2 SVGAGI come from the germline V gene. With V trimmed by 6 bases and J by 7 bases, 6 bases remained unmatched. CDR3 DNA sequence: TGTGCCAGCAGGAGGACAGGTTGGAATGAGCAGTTCTTC. Translation gives CASRRTGWNEQFF.

As DNA, the CDR3 is TGTGCCAGCAGTGTTAGCGGGGGGGACTATTTCTACGAGCAGTACTTC. Its protein product is CASSVSGGDYFYEQYF. The rearrangement uses TRBV27 and TRBJ2-7, with 11 bases matching TRBD2. The CDR3 has 16 residues. Trimming removed 5 bases from V and 3 bases from J; junction bases left unmatched: 9. Germline loops: CDR1 MNHEY, CDR2 SMNVEV (reference sequence).

The rearrangement joins TRBV27 to TRBJ2-1; no clear D. This CDR3 contains 13 residues. In germline, CDR1 is MNHEY, CDR2 SMNVEV (reference sequence). V lost 3 bases, J lost 9 bases, and 12 bases lay in between. The CDR3 reads CASSFGPAAEQFF. The CDR3 DNA sequence: TGTGCCAGCAGTTTCGGGCCCGCAGCTGAGCAGTTCTTC.

The chain employs TRBV11-2 and TRBJ2-5; D could derive from TRBD1 or TRBD2 (5 bases each). Germline V gene sequence: CDR1 SGHAT, CDR2 FQNNGV. This CDR3 region has 16 residues. The ends were cut back, 0 bases at V and 4 bases at J, with 15 bases in the middle. The CDR3 region is CASSLDVVQGRETQYF. The DNA for the CDR3 is TGTGCCAGCAGCTTAGACGTGGTGCAGGGACGAGAGACCCAGTACTTC.

The chain is built from TRBV7-5 and TRBJ2-7; the table calls TRBD1, which could not be checked here. TRBV7-5 is a recognized pseudogene. CDR3 length: 14 residues. As DNA, the CDR3 is TGTGTCAGAAGCCGGAAGACAGGGCTTCTCGAGCAGTACTTC. Amino acids: CVRSRKTGLLEQYF.

This chain uses TRBV6-5 with TRBJ2-1; TRBD2 matches at 7 bases. This CDR3 region has 16 residues. Germline V gene sequence: CDR1 MNHEY, CDR2 SVGAGI. The junction had 6 bases not matched to a gene; V was cut back by 4 bases and J by 0 bases. CDR3 residues: CASSWTSGGSYNEQFF. DNA for the CDR3: TGTGCCAGCAGTTGGACGTCGGGGGGCTCCTACAATGAGCAGTTCTTC.

This clone was counted between two and nine times. This chain uses TRBV19 with TRBJ1-5; D unclear. The length of the CDR3 is 14 residues. The V and J ends lost 4 bases and 9 bases respectively, with 16 bases between them. CDR1 and CDR2 from the germline V gene are LNHDA and SQIVND (reference sequence). The CDR3, as DNA: TGTGCCAGTAGTAACCTCGACCCCCTCCGGCCCCAGCATTTT. This gives the protein CASSNLDPLRPQHF. The entire variable domain, with the rest obtained from reference TRBV19 and TRBJ1-5, is as follows: DGGITQSPKYLFRKEGQNVTLSCEQNLNHDAMYWYRQDPGQGLRLIYYSQIVNDFQKGDIAEGYSVSREKKESFPLTVTSAQKNPTAFYLCASSNLDPLRPQHFGDGTRLSIL.

The chain carries TRBV6-5 and TRBJ1-1; D not resolved. The V gene lost 5 bases and the J gene lost 5 bases, with 15 bases spanning the gap. This CDR3 region has 14 residues. Germline CDR1 reads MNHEY; CDR2 reads SVGAGI. Here the CDR3 DNA reads TGTGCCAGCAGTCCGACCTCAGGTCGAACTGAAGCTTTCTTT. Translation: CASSPTSGRTEAFF.

V gene TRBV4-1 combines with J gene TRBJ2-1; D is undetermined. From germline, CDR1 is MGHRA and CDR2 YSYEKL. The CDR3 runs to 12 residues. Trimming cost V 2 bases and J 5 bases, with 4 bases left between them. Here the CDR3 DNA reads TGCGCCAGCAGCCAACCCAACAATGAGCAGTTCTTC. Protein product: CASSQPNNEQFF.

J is TRBJ2-7 and V is TRBV18, with D hard to call. The V and J ends lost 6 bases and 3 bases respectively, with 9 bases between them. The CDR3 spans 12 residues. Germline V gene data show CDR1 as KGHSH and CDR2 as LQKENI. The CDR3 is CASSPGDYEQYF. The DNA of the CDR3 is TGTGCCAGCTCCCCTGGGGACTACGAGCAGTACTTC.

The chain links TRBV30 to TRBJ2-7; D gene unclear. The germline gives CDR1 GTSNPN, CDR2 SVGIG (reference sequence). This CDR3 has 11 residues. V was cut by 5 bases and J by 3 bases, with 8 bases left in between. CDR3 DNA sequence: TGTGCCTGGGAGAGCTACTACGAGCAGTACTTC. Its translation: CAWESYYEQYF.

The chain joins TRBV5-1 to TRBJ1-2; TRBD1 is a possible D gene (6 bases). The V gene lost 1 base and the J gene lost 8 bases, with 18 bases spanning the gap. Germline CDR1 and CDR2: SGHRS and YFSETQ. The CDR3 is 15 residues long. CDR3 sequence reads: CASSLYGQPSIGYTF. The CDR3, as DNA: TGCGCCAGCAGCTTGTACGGACAGCCCTCGATAGGCTACACCTTC.

The chain has TRBV4-1 and TRBJ1-1, with D uncertain. The CDR3 runs 15 residues. V was trimmed by 1 base and J by 1 base, leaving 10 bases between them. The germline V gene encodes CDR1 MGHRA and CDR2 YSYEKL. CDR3 region: CASSQGNGWNTEAFF. For the CDR3, the DNA is TGCGCCAGCAGCCAAGGGAATGGGTGGAACACTGAAGCTTTCTTT.

With regard to this clone: Relative to the germline gene, one junction end is altered; a read error may explain this. CDR3 sequence: CASSMGVYAF. DNA for the CDR3: TGTGCCAGTAGTATGGGGGTGTACGCCTTC. The rearrangement links TRBV19 to TRBJ1-2; perhaps TRBD1 as D (5 bases). Per germline, CDR1 LNHDA and CDR2 SQIVND (reference sequence). The CDR3 contains 10 residues.

V is TRBV6-1 and J is TRBJ1-2; D is possibly TRBD1 (6 bases). Germline loops: CDR1 MNHNS, CDR2 SASEGT. The CDR3 runs to 13 residues. The germline V and J ends were trimmed by 8 bases and 3 bases, with 13 bases remaining between them. The DNA of the CDR3 is TGTGCCAGCCTCGGAGGGGGGCACTATGGCTACACCTTC. As protein: CASLGGGHYGYTF.

The gene calls are TRBV10-1 and TRBJ2-2; no definite D call. Germline CDR1 is WNHNN and CDR2 is SYGVQD (reference sequence). V was clipped by 0 bases and J by 7 bases, with 9 bases between them. CDR3 length: 14 residues. The CDR3 reads CASSESLLIGELFF. The CDR3 DNA follows: TGCGCCAGCAGTGAGTCTTTACTTATCGGGGAGCTGTTTTTT.

The V gene is TRBV4-1, the J gene TRBJ2-3; D may be TRBD1 or TRBD2 (5 bases each). This CDR3 contains 15 residues. CDR1 and CDR2 (germline): MGHRA, YSYEKL. V shed 3 bases and J shed 3 bases, with 13 bases lying between them. The CDR3 protein is CASSQFPGPTDTQYF. The DNA of the CDR3 is TGCGCCAGCAGCCAGTTTCCGGGACCAACAGATACGCAGTATTTT.

The chain carries TRBV19 and TRBJ1-1; a possible D gene is TRBD1 (5 bases). Germline CDR1 and CDR2: LNHDA and SQIVND (reference sequence). The CDR3 is made up of 13 amino acids. The V end was cut by 5 bases, the J end by 6 bases, with 13 bases between. CDR3 sequence reads: CASSDRQYPEAFF. DNA of the CDR3: TGTGCCAGTAGTGATCGACAGTACCCTGAAGCTTTCTTT.